The 24 T cell receptor beta chains below come from one sample, sequenced in a study of early T cells in non-severe SARS-CoV-2 infection. One entry per CDR3 protein, called by TCRdb with MiXCR from the 5' RACE reads. In the table there are tens of thousands of distinct CDR3 sequences, around 15% of which are singletons. The sequencing sample was made of whole blood. The source of these receptors is an adult who was a healthcare worker with PCR-confirmed SARS-CoV-2 infection or an uninfected control (not recorded which).

The gene calls are TRBV7-9 and TRBJ2-2; a possible D gene is TRBD1 (6 bases). V shed 5 bases and J shed 0 bases, with 10 bases lying between them. The CDR3 is made up of 15 amino acids. Looked up from germline, CDR1 is SEHNR and CDR2 is FQNEAQ (reference sequence). The CDR3 spells CASSQDSPNTGELFF. The DNA of the CDR3 is TGTGCCAGCAGCCAGGACAGTCCGAACACCGGGGAGCTGTTTTTT.

This clonotype was counted at least ten times. The V and J genes are TRBV28 and TRBJ2-7, with D possibly being TRBD1 (5 bases). Germline lookup yields CDR1 MDHEN and CDR2 SYDVKM. Trimming removed 3 bases from V and 9 bases from J, with 9 bases in between. The CDR3 runs 11 residues. The CDR3 is CASSFDSRQYF. The CDR3 bases are TGTGCCAGCAGTTTTGACAGTCGGCAGTACTTC.

This clonotype was seen only a few times. The chain links TRBV3-1 to TRBJ2-7, with 14 bases identical to TRBD2. V was pared by 5 bases and J by 0 bases, with 3 bases of the junction left unmatched. The germline V gene has CDR1 LGHDT and CDR2 YNNKEL (reference sequence). The CDR3 sequence is 16 residues long. CDR3 loop: CASSGTSGGSSYEQYF. The DNA of the CDR3 is TGTGCCAGCAGCGGGACTAGCGGGGGAAGCTCCTACGAGCAGTACTTC.

The chain joins TRBV19 to TRBJ1-1; D possibly corresponds to TRBD1 (5 bases). CDR3 length: 14 residues. From germline, CDR1 is LNHDA and CDR2 SQIVND (reference sequence). Trimming removed 1 base at V and 8 bases at J, with 14 bases between. As DNA, the CDR3 is TGTGCCAGTAGTATAGGCCCGACGGGGCCCGAAGCTTTCTTT. Protein sequence: CASSIGPTGPEAFF.

The chain combines TRBV20-1 with TRBJ1-2, with 9 positions matching TRBD1. Unmatched junction bases numbered 7, after V lost 5 bases and J lost 3 bases. The CDR3 sequence is 14 residues long. The V gene's germline CDR1 is DFQATT and CDR2 SNEGSKA (reference sequence). CDR3 sequence (DNA): TGCAGTGCTCTGAACAGGGGGCGGGACTATGGCTACACCTTC. This translates into CSALNRGRDYGYTF.

The chain recombines TRBV13 with TRBJ1-1, with D perhaps TRBD1 (5 bases). This CDR3 contains 14 residues. V lost 5 bases and J lost 4, with 14 bases in between. Per germline, CDR1 PRHDT and CDR2 FYEKMQ (reference sequence). The chain's CDR3 is CASSQSEGITEAFF. Here the CDR3 DNA reads TGTGCCAGCAGCCAGTCCGAGGGGATCACTGAAGCTTTCTTT. The entire variable domain, with the rest obtained from reference TRBV13 and TRBJ1-1, is as follows: AAGVIQSPRHLIKEKRETATLKCYPIPRHDTVYWYQQGPGQDPQFLISFYEKMQSDKGSIPDRFSAQQFSDYHSELNMSSLELGDSALYFCASSQSEGITEAFFGQGTRLTVV.

This clonotype was detected a few times. This chain connects TRBV5-4 to TRBJ1-1; a possible D gene is TRBD1 (5 bases). The CDR3 spans 13 residues. The germline gives CDR1 SGHNT, CDR2 YYREEE (reference sequence). Trimming removed 4 bases at V and 7 bases at J, with 14 bases between. The CDR3 region is CASSGTDGSEAFF. The CDR3 DNA sequence: TGTGCCAGCAGCGGGACGGATGGAAGTGAAGCTTTCTTT.

Ten or more counts support this clonotype. The chain is built from TRBV18 and TRBJ2-7; D might be TRBD1 (5 bases). Trimming took 6 bases from V and 1 from J, leaving 13 bases between them. There are 14 residues in the CDR3. From germline, CDR1 is KGHSH and CDR2 LQKENI. The CDR3 is CASSPNDRSYEQYF. Here the CDR3 DNA reads TGTGCCAGCTCCCCCAACGACAGATCCTACGAGCAGTACTTC. Combining the CDR3 with reference TRBV18 and TRBJ2-7 gives the whole variable domain NAGVMQNPRHLVRRRGQEARLRCSPMKGHSHVYWYRQLPEEGLKFMVYLQKENIIDESGMPKERFSAEFPKEGPSILRIQQVVRGDSAAYFCASSPNDRSYEQYFGPGTRLTVT.

The table lists this clonotype with many counts. This rearrangement joins TRBV6-1 to TRBJ1-2, with D perhaps matching TRBD1 (5 bases). In germline, CDR1 is MNHNS, CDR2 SASEGT. There are 14 residues in the CDR3. V dropped 11 bases and J dropped 4 bases, with 20 bases sitting between them. The CDR3 DNA reads TGTGCCGGGGCTAGGGGACGGGAAATCTATGGCTACACCTTC. This codes for CAGARGREIYGYTF.

V usage is TRBV6-5 and J usage is TRBJ1-1; D may be TRBD1 (6 bases). CDR1 is MNHEY and CDR2 is SVGAGI in the germline V gene. The CDR3 contains 12 residues. V was cut by 1 base and J by 8 bases, with 8 bases left in between. This chain's CDR3 is CASSYFGQEAFF. CDR3 DNA sequence: TGTGCCAGCAGTTACTTTGGACAGGAAGCTTTCTTT.

The V call is TRBV11-2, the J call TRBJ1-6, with a possible D match to TRBD1 (5 bases). The V end was cut by 4 bases, the J end by 8 bases, with 9 bases between. Germline CDR1 and CDR2: SGHAT and FQNNGV. The CDR3 runs 13 residues. The DNA of the CDR3 is TGTGCCAGCAGCTCGATGGGGCATTCACCCCTCCACTTT. This codes for CASSSMGHSPLHF.

This chain links TRBV7-2 with TRBJ2-5; 9 bases agree with TRBD1. There are 15 residues in the CDR3. Germline V gene lookup returns CDR1 SGHTA and CDR2 FQGNSA. Trimming took 4 bases from V and 5 from J; bases not matched to a gene: 8. CDR3 sequence (DNA): TGTGCCAGCAGCTCCCGGGACAGGGTTCGGGAGACCCAGTACTTC. The encoded protein is CASSSRDRVRETQYF.

This clonotype was picked up many times. The chain uses TRBV30 and TRBJ1-1, with a possible D match to TRBD1 (6 bases). The CDR3 totals 13 residues. V was clipped by 3 bases and J by 3 bases, with 11 bases between them. Germline CDR1 reads GTSNPN; CDR2 reads SVGIG (reference sequence). In nucleotides, the CDR3 is TGTGCCTGGAGAGGACAGAAGCACACTGAAGCTTTCTTT. The encoded protein is CAWRGQKHTEAFF.

The sample holds many counts of this clonotype. The chain links TRBV5-1 to TRBJ1-2, with no clear D. The V and J ends lost 2 bases and 4 bases respectively, with 6 bases between them. Germline CDR1 and CDR2: SGHRS and YFSETQ. This CDR3 is 12 amino acids long. CDR3 DNA: TGCGCCAGCAGCTTCCGGGGCTATGGCTACACCTTC. Protein: CASSFRGYGYTF.

This clonotype has at least ten counts. The junction shows a germline mismatch at one end, possibly a read error. The chain is built from TRBV19 and TRBJ2-7; D possibly matches TRBD1 or TRBD2 (6 bases each). The CDR3 sequence is 13 residues long. Germline values: CDR1 LNHDA, CDR2 SQIVND (reference sequence). The CDR3 sequence: CASSKGGSYEQYF. In DNA form, the CDR3 reads TGTGCCAGCAGTAAGGGGGGTTCCTACGAGCAGTACTTC.

The V gene is TRBV7-3, the J gene TRBJ2-5, with a weak D call TRBD2 (6 bases). The CDR3 is 13 residues long. The V end was cut by 2 bases, the J end by 8 bases, with 12 bases between. Looked up from germline, CDR1 is SGHTA and CDR2 is FQGTGA. CDR3 sequence reads: CASSLSGSKTQYF. Here the CDR3 DNA reads TGTGCCAGCAGCTTATCCGGGAGTAAAACCCAGTACTTC. Using reference TRBV7-3 and TRBJ2-5 for the parts outside the CDR3, the full variable domain is GAGVSQTPSNKVTEKGKYVELRCDPISGHTALYWYRQSLGQGPEFLIYFQGTGAADDSGLPNDRFFAVRPEGSVSTLKIQRTERGDSAVYLCASSLSGSKTQYFGPGTRLLVL.

The chain recombines TRBV29-1 with TRBJ2-7, with D perhaps matching TRBD2 (6 bases). Germline CDR1 is SQVTM and CDR2 is ANQGSEA. This CDR3 is 13 amino acids long. V was shortened by 7 bases and J by 0 bases, with 13 bases between the two germline ends. The CDR3 DNA follows: TGCAGCGCCAAGGAGGGAAGCTCCTACGAGCAGTACTTC. Translating gives CSAKEGSSYEQYF.

The chain recombines TRBV13 with TRBJ2-7, with 7 bases fitting TRBD1. CDR3 length equals 17 residues. With 5 bases clipped from V and 3 bases from J, the junction kept 16 bases outside the gene matches. Germline CDR1 reads PRHDT; CDR2 reads FYEKMQ (reference sequence). CDR3 DNA: TGTGCCAGCAGCCGTGAAACCCGGGACAGCCACCACTACGAGCAGTACTTC. Translated, it gives CASSRETRDSHHYEQYF.

This chain connects TRBV19 to TRBJ2-7; D remains ambiguous. This CDR3 comprises 16 residues. Trimming pared 5 bases from V and 1 base from J, leaving 18 bases between. The germline V gene has CDR1 LNHDA and CDR2 SQIVND (reference sequence). Here the CDR3 reads CASSPQRTRRSYEQYF. The CDR3, as DNA: TGTGCCAGTAGTCCCCAGAGGACCAGACGATCCTACGAGCAGTACTTC. The whole variable domain, filled in from reference TRBV19 and TRBJ2-7, reads DGGITQSPKYLFRKEGQNVTLSCEQNLNHDAMYWYRQDPGQGLRLIYYSQIVNDFQKGDIAEGYSVSREKKESFPLTVTSAQKNPTAFYLCASSPQRTRRSYEQYFGPGTRLTVT.

This clonotype was seen a few times. The rearrangement links TRBV29-1 to TRBJ1-2, with 7 positions matching TRBD1. The CDR3 contains 12 residues. Unmatched junction bases numbered 3, after V lost 0 bases and J lost 8 bases. Germline CDR1 SQVTM, CDR2 ANQGSEA. The CDR3, as DNA: TGCAGCGTTGAAGACCCAGGGGGAGGCTACACCTTC. Protein sequence: CSVEDPGGGYTF.

This clonotype was observed a few times. J is TRBJ2-1 and V is TRBV7-8; unclear D gene. V gave up 2 bases and J gave up 4 bases, with 15 bases separating them. The length of the CDR3 is 16 residues. Germline V gene lookup returns CDR1 SGHVS and CDR2 FQNEAQ. CDR3 DNA: TGTGCCAGCAGCTTAAGGCTATTCGGCCCATACAATGAGCAGTTCTTC. Amino acid sequence: CASSLRLFGPYNEQFF.

The V call is TRBV2, the J call TRBJ2-1, with 11 positions matching TRBD2. CDR1 and CDR2 from the germline V gene are SNHLY and FYNNEI. V was clipped by 7 bases and J by 5 bases; unmatched bases: 7. The CDR3 consists of 15 residues. The CDR3 region is CASTLLAGDNNEQFF. In DNA, the CDR3 is TGTGCCAGCACTCTACTAGCGGGAGATAACAATGAGCAGTTCTTC.

This clonotype occurred a few times. The V call is TRBV6-2 or TRBV6-3, the J call TRBJ1-1, with D possibly TRBD1 on 5 matching bases. The CDR3 consists of 16 residues. Per germline, CDR1 MNHEY and CDR2 SVGEGT. Trimming pared 5 bases from V and 2 bases from J, leaving 18 bases between. The CDR3 DNA reads TGTGCCAGCAGTCCGTTGGGAGCGGGGCGCAACACTGAAGCTTTCTTT. Protein: CASSPLGAGRNTEAFF.

This clonotype has just a few counts. The gene calls are TRBV10-3 and TRBJ2-7; 7 positions agree with TRBD1. V gave up 6 bases and J gave up 4 bases; unmatched junction bases: 6. Germline values: CDR1 ENHRY, CDR2 SYGVKD. The CDR3 runs 13 residues. CDR3 sequence: CAIRGQSLYEQYF. DNA of the CDR3: TGTGCCATCAGGGGACAGAGTTTGTACGAGCAGTACTTC.